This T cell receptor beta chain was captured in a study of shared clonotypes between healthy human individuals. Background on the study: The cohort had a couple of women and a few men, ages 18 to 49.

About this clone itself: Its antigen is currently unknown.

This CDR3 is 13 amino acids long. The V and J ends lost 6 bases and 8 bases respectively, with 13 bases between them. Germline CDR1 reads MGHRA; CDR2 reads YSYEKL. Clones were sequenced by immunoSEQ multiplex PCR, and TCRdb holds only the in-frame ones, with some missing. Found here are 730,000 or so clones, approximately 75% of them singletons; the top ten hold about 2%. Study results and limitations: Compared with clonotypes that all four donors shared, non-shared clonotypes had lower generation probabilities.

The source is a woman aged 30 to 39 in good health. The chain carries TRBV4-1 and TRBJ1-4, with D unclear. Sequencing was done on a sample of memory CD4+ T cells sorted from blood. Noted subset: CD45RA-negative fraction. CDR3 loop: CASSLVTREKLFF. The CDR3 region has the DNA TGCGCCAGCAGTCTAGTCACACGGGAAAAACTGTTTTTT.